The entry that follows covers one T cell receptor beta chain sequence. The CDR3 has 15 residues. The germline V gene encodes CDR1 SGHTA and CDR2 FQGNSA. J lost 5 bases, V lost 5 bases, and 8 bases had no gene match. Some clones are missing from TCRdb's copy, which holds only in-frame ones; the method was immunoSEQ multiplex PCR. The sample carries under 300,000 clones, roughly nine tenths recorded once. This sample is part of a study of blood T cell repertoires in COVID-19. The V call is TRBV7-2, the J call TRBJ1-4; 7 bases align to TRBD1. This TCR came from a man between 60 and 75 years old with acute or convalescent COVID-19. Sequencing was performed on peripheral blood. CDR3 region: CASSRGQGQNEKLFF. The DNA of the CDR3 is TGTGCCAGCAGCAGAGGGCAGGGACAGAATGAAAAACTGTTTTTT.